This is a list of T cell receptor beta chains from one sample in a study of CD8+ T cells in alopecia areata. The protocol was immunoSEQ multiplex PCR, while the TCRdb copy is restricted to in-frame clones and leaves out a portion. The sample carries 150,000 to 180,000 clones, 40% to 60% recorded once. The input for sequencing was CD8+ T cells sorted from blood, taken at week 0. All receptors come from a human donor with alopecia areata. CDR3s include the opening cysteine and the closing phenylalanine or tryptophan. The D gene is left open where the match is weak. For some rows the clone size is stated as once, few or many, or as a class when expanded; others skip it.

V gene	J gene	clone size	D gene	CDR3 protein	CDR3 DNA
TRBV29-1	TRBJ2-7	NA	NA	CSVGTQGRNEQYF	TGCAGCGTCGGTACGCAGGGGAGGAACGAGCAGTACTTC
TRBV9	TRBJ1-1	NA	NA	CASSVGDGPNTEAFF	TGTGCCAGCAGCGTAGGGGACGGCCCGAACACTGAAGCTTTCTTT
TRBV13	TRBJ2-7	NA	NA	CASSFRGREQYF	TGTGCCAGCAGCTTCCGGGGGCGCGAGCAGTACTTC
TRBV30	TRBJ2-7	NA	NA	CAWSNGADEQYF	TGTGCCTGGTCGAACGGAGCGGACGAGCAGTACTTC
TRBV7-9	TRBJ2-1	NA	NA	CASSPRDNEQFF	TGTGCCAGCAGCCCCAGGGACAATGAGCAGTTCTTC
TRBV5-6	TRBJ2-6	once	NA	CASSGGHGTLSGANVLTF	TGTGCCAGCAGCGGCGGACACGGTACCCTCTCTGGGGCCAACGTCCTGACTTTC
TRBV7-9	TRBJ2-1	few	TRBD2	CASSSPTSGGNEQFF	TGTGCCAGCAGCTCCCCGACTAGCGGGGGAAATGAGCAGTTCTTC
TRBV4-1	TRBJ1-1	NA	NA	CASSQDPPGRRTEAFF	TGCGCCAGCAGCCAAGATCCTCCAGGGCGGAGGACTGAAGCTTTCTTT
TRBV7-2	TRBJ1-2	many	NA	CASSQDRNNYGYTF	TGCGCCAGCAGCCAAGACAGAAACAACTATGGCTACACCTTC
TRBV30	TRBJ1-2	NA	NA	CAWSGHMGGGYTF	TGTGCCTGGAGTGGCCACATGGGAGGGGGCTACACCTTC
TRBV27	TRBJ2-5	NA	NA	CATIQGETQYF	TGTGCCACTATTCAGGGGGAGACCCAGTACTTC
TRBV10-2	TRBJ1-1	few	NA	CASSATGLNTEAFF	TGCGCCAGCAGTGCTACAGGCCTGAACACTGAAGCTTTCTTT
TRBV29-1	TRBJ2-7	NA	NA	CSVEERAYEQYF	TGCAGCGTTGAAGAGCGGGCCTACGAGCAGTACTTC
TRBV27	TRBJ2-7	NA	TRBD1	CASSSGTGGNEQYF	TGTGCCAGCAGTTCCGGGACAGGGGGTAACGAGCAGTACTTC
TRBV2	TRBJ1-5	few	NA	CASSEEGDGNQPQHF	TGTGCCAGCAGCGAAGAAGGAGATGGCAATCAGCCCCAGCATTTT
TRBV6-5	TRBJ2-7	NA	NA	CASSHRVNNEQYF	TGTGCCAGCAGTCACCGGGTGAATAACGAGCAGTACTTC
TRBV11-2	TRBJ2-7	few	TRBD1	CASSYGQGSEQYF	TGTGCCAGCAGTTACGGACAGGGTAGCGAGCAGTACTTC
TRBV25-1	TRBJ1-1	NA	TRBD1	CATSGQGMNTEAFF	TGTGCCACCTCGGGACAGGGAATGAACACTGAAGCTTTCTTT
TRBV5-1	TRBJ1-5	NA	TRBD1	CASSPGQGVGQPQHF	TGCGCCAGCAGCCCGGGACAGGGTGTCGGTCAGCCCCAGCATTTT
TRBV11-2	TRBJ1-2	NA	NA	CASSLGIGDYGYTF	TGTGCCAGCAGCTTAGGAATAGGGGACTATGGCTACACCTTC
TRBV7-9	TRBJ1-2	few	NA	CASTEGDYGYTF	TGTGCCAGCACGGAAGGGGACTATGGCTACACCTTC
TRBV7-6	TRBJ2-5	NA	TRBD2	CASSSETSGETQYF	TGTGCCAGCAGCTCCGAGACTAGCGGAGAGACCCAGTACTTC
TRBV30	TRBJ2-1	NA	NA	CAWSHRASSYNEQFF	TGTGCCTGGAGCCACAGGGCAAGCTCCTACAATGAGCAGTTCTTC
TRBV25-1	TRBJ2-3	NA	TRBD2	CASSELAGGTDTQYF	TGTGCCAGCAGTGAACTAGCGGGGGGCACAGATACGCAGTATTTT
TRBV16	TRBJ2-7	NA	TRBD1	CASSQRVDRVWEQYF	TGTGCCAGCAGCCAACGGGTAGACAGGGTGTGGGAGCAGTACTTC
TRBV4-3	TRBJ1-2	NA	NA	CASSQDTGDYGYTF	TGCGCCAGCAGCCAAGATACCGGGGACTATGGCTACACCTTC
TRBV5-4	TRBJ2-7	NA	NA	CASSLGTVNEQYF	TGTGCCAGCAGCCTAGGGACGGTGAACGAGCAGTACTTC
TRBV29-1	TRBJ2-1	once	TRBD2	CSVPGTSGDTNEQFF	TGCAGCGTCCCAGGGACTAGCGGGGACACAAATGAGCAGTTCTTC
TRBV13	TRBJ1-6	few	TRBD1	CASSLLGTGPSPLHF	TGTGCCAGCAGCTTACTGGGGACAGGGCCTTCACCCCTCCACTTT
TRBV13	TRBJ2-2	NA	NA	CASSLWGDGELFF	TGTGCCAGCAGCTTGTGGGGGGACGGGGAGCTGTTTTTT
TRBV30	TRBJ1-2	NA	NA	CAWSGGSAYGYTF	TGTGCCTGGAGTGGAGGGAGCGCCTATGGCTACACCTTC
TRBV5-1	TRBJ2-7	NA	NA	CASSLQGAYEQYF	TGCGCCAGCAGCCTCCAGGGAGCCTACGAGCAGTACTTC
TRBV7-2	TRBJ2-1	few	NA	CASSLGTEQFF	TGTGCCAGCAGCTTAGGAACTGAGCAGTTCTTC
TRBV29-1	TRBJ1-6	NA	TRBD1	CSAGEAGGSPLHF	TGCAGCGCTGGCGAGGCAGGGGGATCACCCCTCCACTTT
TRBV30	TRBJ2-2	few	NA	CAWSPGANTGELFF	TGTGCCTGGAGTCCGGGGGCGAACACCGGGGAGCTGTTTTTT
TRBV2	TRBJ1-2	NA	NA	CASSDGDGYTF	TGTGCCAGCAGTGATGGGGATGGCTACACCTTC
TRBV4-3	TRBJ1-5	NA	NA	CASSQDGGTNQPQHF	TGCGCCAGCAGCCAAGATGGGGGGACAAATCAGCCCCAGCATTTT
TRBV4-3	TRBJ2-5	NA	TRBD1	CASSPMAGGIGQYF	TGCGCCAGCAGCCCCATGGCAGGGGGCATAGGCCAGTACTTC
TRBV11-2	TRBJ2-1	few	NA	CASSLIRHEQFF	TGTGCCAGCAGCTTAATTAGGCATGAGCAGTTCTTC
TRBV29-1	TRBJ2-2	NA	NA	CSVLKNTGELFF	TGCAGCGTTCTCAAGAACACCGGGGAGCTGTTTTTT
TRBV10-2	TRBJ2-3	NA	NA	CASSENEGGHTDTQYF	TGCGCCAGCAGTGAGAACGAGGGGGGCCATACAGATACGCAGTATTTT
TRBV4-3	TRBJ1-2	few	TRBD1	CASSQITGVSDGYTF	TGCGCCAGCAGCCAAATAACAGGGGTATCAGATGGCTACACCTTC
TRBV13	TRBJ2-3	NA	NA	CASSLTQNTQYF	TGTGCCAGCAGCTTAACACAAAATACGCAGTATTTT
TRBV28	TRBJ1-6	few	TRBD1	CASRTNRGSPLHF	TGTGCCAGCAGAACGAACAGGGGGTCACCCCTCCACTTT
TRBV5-6	TRBJ1-1	NA	NA	CASSLTNTEAFF	TGTGCCAGCAGCTTGACGAACACTGAAGCTTTCTTT
TRBV27	TRBJ1-6	few	NA	CASSLSGGPLHF	TGTGCCAGCAGTTTATCGGGGGGACCCCTCCACTTT
TRBV10-3	TRBJ2-2	few	TRBD1	CAISEMTGGQDTGELFF	TGTGCCATCAGTGAGATGACAGGGGGCCAGGACACCGGGGAGCTGTTTTTT
TRBV10-2	TRBJ2-3	few	TRBD2	CATAWTSGELDTQYF	TGCGCCACCGCCTGGACTAGCGGGGAATTGGATACGCAGTATTTT
TRBV10-2	TRBJ1-2	NA	NA	CASSQDRNNYGYTF	TGCGCCAGCAGCCAAGACAGAAACAACTATGGCTACACCTTC
TRBV11-2	TRBJ2-1	NA	TRBD1	CASSLGQGENEQFF	TGTGCCAGCAGCTTAGGGCAGGGGGAGAATGAGCAGTTCTTC
TRBV6-5	TRBJ2-3	NA	NA	CASSYRQLTDTQYF	TGTGCCAGCAGTTACCGACAACTCACAGATACGCAGTATTTT
TRBV13	TRBJ1-1	NA	TRBD1	CASSQGQGYVGEAFF	TGTGCCAGCAGCCAGGGACAGGGATATGTTGGTGAAGCTTTCTTT
TRBV4-3	TRBJ1-3	once	NA	CASSQGRTLSGNTIYF	TGCGCCAGCAGCCAAGGACGGACCCTCTCTGGAAACACCATATATTTT